This T cell receptor (beta chain) was recovered during a study of shared clonotypes between healthy human individuals. There were no recent acute infections or vaccinations among the donors, who were healthy HIV-negative adults. The CDR3 runs to 15 residues. Trimming removed 3 bases at V and 11 bases at J, with 20 bases between. The germline gives CDR1 KGHSH, CDR2 LQKENI. Libraries were prepared by immunoSEQ multiplex PCR; TCRdb keeps only in-frame clonotypes and omits some of them. Of some 1,600,000 clones in the sample, around 98% were seen once. Regarding this clone: Its antigen is currently unknown.

Whole-study results and caveats: Sampling used blood alone; tissue repertoires probably differ. Expectations were that clonotype sharing among donors would be affected by sequencing depth. The naive CD4 repertoires of several donors were compared, and 5% to 6.5% of clonotypes were shared.

This receptor was obtained from a young man in good health. The gene calls are TRBV18 and TRBJ2-4; D is perhaps TRBD1 or TRBD2 (6 bases each). The sample taken for sequencing was naive CD4+ T cells sorted from blood. Indicated subset: CD45RA+ positively selected. The CDR3 reads CASSPQIGGLAVQYF. The CDR3 DNA reads as TGTGCCAGCTCACCCCAGATTGGGGGGCTGGCGGTTCAGTACTTC.